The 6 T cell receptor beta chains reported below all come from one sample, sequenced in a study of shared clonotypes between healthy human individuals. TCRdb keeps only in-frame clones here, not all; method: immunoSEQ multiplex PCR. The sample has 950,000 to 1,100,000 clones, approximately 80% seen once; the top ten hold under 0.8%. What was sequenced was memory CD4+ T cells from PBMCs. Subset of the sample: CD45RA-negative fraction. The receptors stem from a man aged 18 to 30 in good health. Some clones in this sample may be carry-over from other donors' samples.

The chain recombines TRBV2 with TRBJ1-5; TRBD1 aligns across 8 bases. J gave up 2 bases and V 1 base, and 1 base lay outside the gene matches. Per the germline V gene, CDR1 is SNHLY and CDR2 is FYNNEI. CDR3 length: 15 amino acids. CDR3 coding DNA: TGTGCCAGCAGTGAAGAGACAGGGGGCAATCAGCCCCAGCATTTT. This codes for CASSEETGGNQPQHF.

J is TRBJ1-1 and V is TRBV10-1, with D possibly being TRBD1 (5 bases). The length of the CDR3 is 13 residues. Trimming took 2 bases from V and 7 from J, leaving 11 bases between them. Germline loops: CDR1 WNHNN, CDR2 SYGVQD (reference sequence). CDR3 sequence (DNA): TGCGCCAGCAGTGAGGGGGGATACATTGAAGCTTTCTTT. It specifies CASSEGGYIEAFF.

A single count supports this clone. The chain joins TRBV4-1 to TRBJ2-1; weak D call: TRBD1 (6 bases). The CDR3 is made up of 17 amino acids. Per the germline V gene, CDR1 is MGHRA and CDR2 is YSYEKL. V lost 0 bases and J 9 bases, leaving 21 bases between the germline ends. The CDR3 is CASSQDLMGSRGGEQFF. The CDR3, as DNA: TGCGCCAGCAGCCAAGATCTAATGGGGTCCCGAGGGGGTGAGCAGTTCTTC.

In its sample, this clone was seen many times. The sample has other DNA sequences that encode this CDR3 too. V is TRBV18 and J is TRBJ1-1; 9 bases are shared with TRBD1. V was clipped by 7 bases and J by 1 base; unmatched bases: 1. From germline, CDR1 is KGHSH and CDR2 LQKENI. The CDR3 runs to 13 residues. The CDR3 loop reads CASLQGANTEAFF. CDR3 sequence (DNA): TGTGCCAGCTTACAGGGGGCGAACACTGAAGCTTTCTTT.

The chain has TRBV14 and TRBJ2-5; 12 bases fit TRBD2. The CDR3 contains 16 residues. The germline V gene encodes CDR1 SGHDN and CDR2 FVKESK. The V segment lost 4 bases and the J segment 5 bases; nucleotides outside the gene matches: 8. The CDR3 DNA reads TGTGCCAGCAGCCTGCCGCGACTAGCGGGAGTGGAGACCCAGTACTTC. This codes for CASSLPRLAGVETQYF. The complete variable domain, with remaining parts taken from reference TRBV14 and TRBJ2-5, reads EAGVTQFPSHSVIEKGQTVTLRCDPISGHDNLYWYRRVMGKEIKFLLHFVKESKQDESGMPNNRFLAERTGGTYSTLKVQPAELEDSGVYFCASSLPRLAGVETQYFGPGTRLLVL.

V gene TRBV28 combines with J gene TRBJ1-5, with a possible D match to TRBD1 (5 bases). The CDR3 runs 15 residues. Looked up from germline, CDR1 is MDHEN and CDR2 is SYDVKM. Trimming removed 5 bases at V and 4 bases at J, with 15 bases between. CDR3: CASSPPDRWNQPQHF. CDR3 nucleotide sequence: TGTGCCAGCAGTCCCCCTGACAGATGGAATCAGCCCCAGCATTTT.